This record covers a single T cell receptor (beta chain). Original processing methods: By means of reference gene primer amplification, nucleated cell counts were estimated. Using immunoSEQ multiplex PCR, the repertoire was profiled, and TCRdb retains in-frame clones only, with some absent. V, J and clone size were drawn from that table, and D and trimming were deduced from the DNA. The table shows some 300,000 clones, with approximately 89% occurring only once. Donors in Cohort 3 who had recovered were those with two negative PCRs, healthcare professional clearance, or resolution of their symptoms. The data originate from a study of blood T cell repertoires in COVID-19. The sequenced material came from PBMCs or T cells enriched from blood (not recorded which). This TCR was recovered from a woman between 25 and 40 years old who had recovered from COVID-19.

The CDR3 sequence: CASSSLDKPNEKLFF. The CDR3 DNA reads as TGTGCCAGCAGTTCCTTAGACAAGCCTAATGAAAAACTGTTTTTT. The chain has TRBV28 and TRBJ1-4; D not resolved. The CDR3 sequence is 15 residues long. CDR1 is MDHEN, CDR2 SYDVKM, per germline. V was pared by 4 bases and J by 3 bases, with 12 bases between. Full variable domain (remainder filled in from reference TRBV28 and TRBJ1-4): DVKVTQSSRYLVKRTGEKVFLECVQDMDHENMFWYRQDPGLGLRLIYFSYDVKMKEKGDIPEGYSVSREKKERFSLILESASTNQTSMYLCASSSLDKPNEKLFFGSGTQLSVL.